These T cell receptor beta chains were read from a single sample in a study of blood T cells in healthy people across ages. TCRdb independently ran MiXCR on the 5' RACE reads; one entry per CDR3 protein. The table shows about 1,000,000 distinct CDR3 sequences, with over 35% occurring only once. Sequencing was carried out using blood. The receptors were sampled from an older woman in good health. Both conserved end residues are part of each CDR3. D genes are given only for firm matches. Size values are once, few and many counts, or a class for expanded clones, and some rows have none.

cdr3_aa	cdr3_nt	j_call	v_call	d_call	clone_size
CATSRDSPDRGRQREFTDTQYF	TGTGCCACCAGCAGAGATTCGCCGGACAGGGGGCGTCAGCGGGAGTTTACAGATACGCAGTATTTT	TRBJ2-3	TRBV15	TRBD1	few
CASGLVAGELFF	TGTGCTAGTGGTTTGGTCGCCGGGGAGCTGTTTTTT	TRBJ2-2	TRBV12-5	.	.
CASSEWDREGPTQYF	TGTGCCAGCAGTGAATGGGACAGGGAGGGACCGACCCAGTACTTC	TRBJ2-5	TRBV25-1	TRBD1	few
CAISEDSGTGAVSKNIQYF	TGTGCCATCAGTGAAGATTCCGGGACAGGGGCGGTTTCCAAAAACATTCAGTACTTC	TRBJ2-4	TRBV10-3	TRBD1	.
CASSLSRATDTQYF	TGTGCCAGCAGCTTAAGTCGAGCGACAGATACGCAGTATTTT	TRBJ2-3	TRBV7-2	.	many
CASSQESGTRGLTDTQYF	TGTGCCAGCAGCCAAGAATCCGGGACTAGAGGGCTCACAGATACGCAGTATTTT	TRBJ2-3	TRBV4-2	TRBD2	few
CSASKTSGSYSYNEQFF	TGCAGTGCTAGTAAGACTAGCGGGAGTTACTCCTACAATGAGCAGTTCTTC	TRBJ2-1	TRBV20-1	TRBD2	.
CASSPLSSDSYNEQYF	TGTGCCAGCAGCCCACTCTCTAGCGACTCCTACAATGAGCAGTACTTC	TRBJ2-7	TRBV9	.	.
CASSPKGASTDTQYF	TGTGCCAGCAGCCCCAAGGGGGCTAGCACAGATACGCAGTATTTT	TRBJ2-3	TRBV7-9	TRBD1	few
CASTVDRGLEQYF	TGTGCCAGCACCGTGGACAGGGGGCTCGAGCAGTACTTC	TRBJ2-7	TRBV5-6	TRBD1	.
CSARLGGDQYF	TGCAGTGCAAGGCTGGGGGGGGACCAGTACTTC	TRBJ2-5	TRBV20-1	TRBD2	.
CASSLSGRTYNEQFF	TGTGCCAGCAGCCTTAGCGGGAGAACCTACAATGAGCAGTTCTTC	TRBJ2-1	TRBV28	TRBD2	.
CASSSWTSGSSYEQYF	TGTGCCAGCAGTTCCTGGACTAGCGGGAGCTCCTACGAGCAGTACTTC	TRBJ2-7	TRBV27	TRBD2	.
CSVVDLTGEDAGTSYEQYF	TGCAGCGTTGTCGATTTGACAGGGGAAGATGCTGGTACGTCCTACGAGCAGTACTTC	TRBJ2-7	TRBV29-1	TRBD1	few
CASSQDHQKETQYF	TGTGCCAGCAGCCAAGATCACCAGAAAGAGACCCAGTACTTC	TRBJ2-5	TRBV3-1	.	.
CASSGLAGGSRGDTQYF	TGTGCCAGCAGTGGTCTAGCGGGAGGATCAAGAGGAGATACGCAGTATTTT	TRBJ2-3	TRBV2	TRBD2	once
CAISDDSYNSPLHF	TGTGCCATCAGTGATGACTCCTATAATTCACCCCTCCACTTT	TRBJ1-6	TRBV10-3	.	many
CSARDGGPGGRSSYNEQFF	TGCAGTGCTAGAGATGGTGGGCCGGGTGGAAGGAGCTCCTACAATGAGCAGTTCTTC	TRBJ2-1	TRBV20-1	.	few
CASSTGPGLTQYF	TGTGCCAGCAGCACCGGACCGGGACTTACGCAGTATTTT	TRBJ2-3	TRBV3-1	.	few
CASSFVPGSTDTQYF	TGTGCCAGCAGTTTTGTGCCGGGCAGCACAGATACGCAGTATTTT	TRBJ2-3	TRBV27	.	.
CASSSQNTVLPQYF	TGTGCCAGCAGTTCCCAAAACACGGTTTTACCGCAGTATTTT	TRBJ2-3	TRBV27	.	.
CSAPEDLLAGGRGEQFF	TGCAGTGCTCCCGAAGACCTACTAGCGGGAGGACGGGGTGAGCAGTTCTTC	TRBJ2-1	TRBV20-1	TRBD2	.
CSASPPGLLGGQETQYF	TGCAGTGCTAGCCCTCCTGGACTTCTTGGTGGCCAAGAGACCCAGTACTTC	TRBJ2-5	TRBV20-1	.	.
CASSQVGGSVYEQYF	TGTGCCAGCAGCCAAGTCGGTGGGAGCGTCTACGAGCAGTACTTC	TRBJ2-7	TRBV3-1	.	.
CSASPGLAVEQYF	TGCAGTGCTAGCCCGGGACTAGCTGTTGAGCAGTACTTC	TRBJ2-7	TRBV20-1	TRBD2	many
CASSGPPVGEGYTF	TGTGCCAGCAGTGGACCACCGGTGGGGGAAGGCTACACCTTC	TRBJ1-2	TRBV5-6	.	once
CASSQPGLSGANVLTF	TGCGCCAGCAGCCAACCAGGTCTCTCTGGGGCCAACGTCCTGACTTTC	TRBJ2-6	TRBV4-1	.	.
CASSLDGTTYNEQYF	TGCGCCAGCAGCTTGGACGGGACCACATACAATGAGCAGTACTTC	TRBJ2-7	TRBV5-1	.	.